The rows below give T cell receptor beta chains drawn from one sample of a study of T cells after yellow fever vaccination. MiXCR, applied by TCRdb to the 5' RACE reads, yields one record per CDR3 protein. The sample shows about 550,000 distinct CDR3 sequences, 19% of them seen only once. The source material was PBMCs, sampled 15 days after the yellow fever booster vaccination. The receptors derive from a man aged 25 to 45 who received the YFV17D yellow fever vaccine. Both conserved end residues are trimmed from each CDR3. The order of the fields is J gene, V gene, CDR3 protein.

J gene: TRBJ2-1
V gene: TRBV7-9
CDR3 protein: ASSFRAGGNEQF

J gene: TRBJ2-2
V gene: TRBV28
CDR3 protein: ASSLGTRATGELF

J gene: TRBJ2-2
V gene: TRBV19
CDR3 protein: ASTTQGGTGELF

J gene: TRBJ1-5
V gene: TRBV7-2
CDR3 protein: ASSLWQPQH

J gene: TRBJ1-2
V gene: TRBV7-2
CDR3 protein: ASSLRMGDGYT

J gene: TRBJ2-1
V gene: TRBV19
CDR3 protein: ASRLLGQGASGASNEQF

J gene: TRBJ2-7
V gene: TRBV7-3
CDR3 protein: ASSLGRGAGTEQY

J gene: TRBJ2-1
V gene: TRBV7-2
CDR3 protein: ASSLRASTRNNEQF

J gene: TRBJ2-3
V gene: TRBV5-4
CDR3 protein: ASSTSGTSTDTQY

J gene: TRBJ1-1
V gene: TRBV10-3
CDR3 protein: AISRSGASNTEAS

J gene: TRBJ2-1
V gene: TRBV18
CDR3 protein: ASSSGTGEQF

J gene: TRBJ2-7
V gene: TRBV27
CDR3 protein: ASSLGTTPGEQY

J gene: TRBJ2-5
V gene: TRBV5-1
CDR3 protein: ASSSRHRDQETQY

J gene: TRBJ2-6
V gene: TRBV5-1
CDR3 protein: ASSSGGGSGANVLT

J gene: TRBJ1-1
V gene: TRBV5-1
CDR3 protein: AITLGGRDEAF

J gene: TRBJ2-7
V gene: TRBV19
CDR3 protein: ASSIGDSRY

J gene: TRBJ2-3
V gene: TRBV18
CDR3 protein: ASSPPVAADTQY

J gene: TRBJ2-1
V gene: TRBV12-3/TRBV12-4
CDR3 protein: ASSSAPGLAGGSSYNEQF

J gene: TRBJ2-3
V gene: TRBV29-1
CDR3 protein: SALTGILTDTQY

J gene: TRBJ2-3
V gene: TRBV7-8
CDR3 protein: ASSLVGGGTDTQY

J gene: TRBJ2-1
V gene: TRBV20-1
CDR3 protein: SARDRTSGKNEQF

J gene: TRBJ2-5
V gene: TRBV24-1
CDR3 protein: ATKGSPPQETQY

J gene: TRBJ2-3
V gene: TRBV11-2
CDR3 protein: ASSRGLAGEDTQY

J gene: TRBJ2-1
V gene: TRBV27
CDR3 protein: ASRPRLAPYNEQF

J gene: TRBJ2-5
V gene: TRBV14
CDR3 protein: ASSHRVLGTQY

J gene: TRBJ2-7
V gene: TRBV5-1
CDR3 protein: ASSFLQGELREQY

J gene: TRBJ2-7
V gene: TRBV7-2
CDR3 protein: ASSRASGTNYEQY

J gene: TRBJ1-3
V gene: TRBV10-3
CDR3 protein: AISSGTGFSGNTIY

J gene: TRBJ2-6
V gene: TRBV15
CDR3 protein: ATSNPSGANVLT

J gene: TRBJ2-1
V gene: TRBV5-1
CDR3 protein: ASSPLSLGPDEQF

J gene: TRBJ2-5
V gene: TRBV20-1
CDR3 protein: SARDPGLAGGSEAQY

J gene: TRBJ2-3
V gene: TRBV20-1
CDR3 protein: SARTAGVKDTQY

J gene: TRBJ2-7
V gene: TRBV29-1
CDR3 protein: SVVRTTGSYEQY

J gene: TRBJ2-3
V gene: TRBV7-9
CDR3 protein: ASSKREWGADTQY

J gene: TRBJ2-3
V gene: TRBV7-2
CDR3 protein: ASSKNRDTQY

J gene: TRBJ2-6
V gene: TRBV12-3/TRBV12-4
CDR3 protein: ASSKSPGANVLT

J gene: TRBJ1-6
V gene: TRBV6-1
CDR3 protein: ASSPSAYNSPLH

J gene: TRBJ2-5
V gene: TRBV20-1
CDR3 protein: SARDLPGRQETQY

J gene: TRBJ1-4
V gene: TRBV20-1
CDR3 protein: SASLGTGIFEKLF

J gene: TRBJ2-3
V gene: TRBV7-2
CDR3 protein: ASSQQGSGTDTQY

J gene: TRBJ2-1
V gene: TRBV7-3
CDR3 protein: ASSLVGGAGQNEQF

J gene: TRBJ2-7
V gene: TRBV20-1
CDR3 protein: SASLGVAGNYELY

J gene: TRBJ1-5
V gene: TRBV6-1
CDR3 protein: ASRVVGGHQPQH

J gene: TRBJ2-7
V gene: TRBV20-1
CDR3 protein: SARDLGTERYEQY

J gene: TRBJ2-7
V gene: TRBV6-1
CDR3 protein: ASRSRQGGTYEQY

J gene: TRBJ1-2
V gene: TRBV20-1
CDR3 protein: SASSQTHHSGYT

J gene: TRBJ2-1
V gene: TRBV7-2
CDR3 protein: ASNQRSGRVYNEQF

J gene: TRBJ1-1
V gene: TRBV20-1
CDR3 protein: SAHSGVVTEAF

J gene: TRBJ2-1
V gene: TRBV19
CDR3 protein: ASSLLGGSSYNEQF